Below, one TCR beta chain is given with its context. Patients in Seattle were enrolled during active infection, then followed longitudinally. This record belongs to a study of blood T cell repertoires in COVID-19. At the level of the study: Specimens from acute and convalescent COVID-19 originated in the United States, Italy and Spain. T cells, B-cell-depleted T cells, or PBMCs provided the cDNA or gDNA that served as material.

CDR1 and CDR2 (germline): LGHNA, YSLEER. This CDR3 region has 13 residues. The V gene lost 3 bases and the J gene lost 6 bases, with 11 bases spanning the gap. The table came from immunoSEQ multiplex PCR; TCRdb's copy has only in-frame clones and leaves some out. The table records roughly 120,000 clones, approximately 81% of them present only once. Source material: peripheral blood. The genes are TRBV4-3 and TRBJ1-2; tentative D call: TRBD1 (6 bases). The sequence was collected from a man at least 80 years old with COVID-19, enrolled during active disease. The CDR3 spells CASSQNSGDGYTF. CDR3 in DNA: TGCGCCAGCAGCCAGAACTCAGGGGATGGCTACACCTTC.